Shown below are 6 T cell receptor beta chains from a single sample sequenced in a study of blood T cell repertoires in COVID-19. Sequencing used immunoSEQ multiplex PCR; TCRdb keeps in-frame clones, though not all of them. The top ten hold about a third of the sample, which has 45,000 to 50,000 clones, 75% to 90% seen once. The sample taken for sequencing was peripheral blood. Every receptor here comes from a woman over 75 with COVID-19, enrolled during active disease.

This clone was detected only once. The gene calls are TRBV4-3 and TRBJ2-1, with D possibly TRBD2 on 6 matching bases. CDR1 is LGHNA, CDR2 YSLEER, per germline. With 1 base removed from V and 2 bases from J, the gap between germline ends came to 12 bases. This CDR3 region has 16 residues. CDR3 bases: TGCGCCAGCAGCCAAGGGAGACTAGGGACCTACAATGAGCAGTTCTTC. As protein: CASSQGRLGTYNEQFF.

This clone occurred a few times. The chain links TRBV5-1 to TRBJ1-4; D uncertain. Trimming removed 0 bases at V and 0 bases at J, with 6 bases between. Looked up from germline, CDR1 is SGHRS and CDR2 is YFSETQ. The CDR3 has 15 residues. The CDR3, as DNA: TGCGCCAGCAGCTTGGGCGGGACAACTAATGAAAAACTGTTTTTT. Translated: CASSLGGTTNEKLFF.

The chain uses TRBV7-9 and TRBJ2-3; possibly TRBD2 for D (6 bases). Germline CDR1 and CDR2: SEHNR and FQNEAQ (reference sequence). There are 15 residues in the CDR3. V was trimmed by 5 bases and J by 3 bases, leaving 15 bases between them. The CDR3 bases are TGTGCCAGCAGCCTGGGCGGGAAGAAAACAGATACGCAGTATTTT. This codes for CASSLGGKKTDTQYF.

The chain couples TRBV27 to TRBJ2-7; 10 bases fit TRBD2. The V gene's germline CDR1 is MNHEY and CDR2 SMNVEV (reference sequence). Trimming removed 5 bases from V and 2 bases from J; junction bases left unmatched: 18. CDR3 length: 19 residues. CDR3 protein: CASSRGWASGSSGAYEQYF. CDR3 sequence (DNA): TGTGCCAGCAGTAGGGGGTGGGCTAGCGGGAGTTCTGGGGCCTACGAGCAGTACTTC.

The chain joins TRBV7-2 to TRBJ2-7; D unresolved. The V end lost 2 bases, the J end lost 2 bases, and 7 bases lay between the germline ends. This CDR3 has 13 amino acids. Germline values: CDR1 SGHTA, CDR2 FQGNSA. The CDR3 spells CASSLIPTYEQYF. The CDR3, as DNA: TGTGCCAGCAGCTTAATACCTACCTACGAGCAGTACTTC.

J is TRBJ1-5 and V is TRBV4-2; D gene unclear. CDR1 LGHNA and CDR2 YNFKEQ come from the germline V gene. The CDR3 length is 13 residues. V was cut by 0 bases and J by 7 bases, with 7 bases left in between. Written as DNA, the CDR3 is TGTGCCAGCAGCCAAGATCAGGTACAGCCCCAGCATTTT. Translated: CASSQDQVQPQHF.